This T cell receptor (beta chain) was sequenced during a study of T-cell memory formation after mild COVID-19. TCRdb analysed the 5' RACE reads with MiXCR anew, one entry per CDR3 protein. This table has fewer than 60,000 distinct CDR3 sequences, about 12% appearing once. General study findings and limits: In second-wave clones peaking day 37, SARS-CoV-2 specificity remained unconfirmed.

In this sample, this clonotype turned up a few times. Its specificity is not known. The TCR was taken from a man aged 18 to 30 who had mild COVID-19 (a few samples of this study predate the infection). Cell type and time point are not known. Sequencing was done on a sample of PBMCs or a T cell subset sorted from them (not recorded which).

The chain's CDR3 is CASSQDGRGAYEQYF. In DNA, the CDR3 is TGTGCCAGCAGCCAAGATGGCCGGGGGGCCTACGAGCAGTACTTC. This chain joins TRBV3-1 and TRBJ2-7; 7 nucleotides match TRBD2. Germline CDR1 LGHDT, CDR2 YNNKEL (reference sequence). The junction had 4 bases not matched to a gene; V was cut back by 0 bases and J by 2 bases. This CDR3 contains 15 residues.